The 29 T cell receptor beta chains given below trace back to one sample, sequenced in a study of cytotoxic CD8 clonotypes in ibrutinib-treated CLL. The protocol was immunoSEQ multiplex PCR, while the TCRdb copy is restricted to in-frame clones and leaves out a portion. The data hold around 250,000 clones, with 70% observed a single time. Sequenced material: PBMCs, taken after 24 months of ibrutinib treatment. The receptors derive from a human donor with chronic lymphocytic leukemia.

J is TRBJ2-1 and V is TRBV7-9; 8 bases fit TRBD1. Losses at the gene ends were 1 base for V and 6 bases for J; bases not matched to a gene: 5. Per the germline V gene, CDR1 is SEHNR and CDR2 is FQNEAQ (reference sequence). The CDR3 runs to 15 residues. DNA for the CDR3: TGTGCCAGCAGCTTAGTGGACAGGGCGGGCAATGAGCAGTTCTTC. Its translation: CASSLVDRAGNEQFF. Combining the CDR3 with reference TRBV7-9 and TRBJ2-1 gives the whole variable domain DTGVSQNPRHKITKRGQNVTFRCDPISEHNRLYWYRQTLGQGPEFLTYFQNEAQLEKSRLLSDRFSAERPKGSFSTLEIQRTEQGDSAMYLCASSLVDRAGNEQFFGPGTRLTVL.

The rearrangement joins TRBV29-1 to TRBJ2-1; TRBD2 matches at 8 bases. The CDR3 spans 16 residues. The germline V gene has CDR1 SQVTM and CDR2 ANQGSEA. The junction had 11 bases not matched to a gene; V was cut back by 1 base and J by 6 bases. DNA of the CDR3: TGCAGCGTTGAAGCATCTGGAGGGACTAGTTTCAATGAGCAGTTCTTC. Its protein is CSVEASGGTSFNEQFF.

The rearrangement uses TRBV6-5 and TRBJ2-7; 9 nucleotides match TRBD1. The ends lost 8 bases at V and 5 bases at J; junction bases unmatched: 10. This CDR3 contains 14 residues. Per germline, CDR1 MNHEY and CDR2 SVGAGI. The CDR3 sequence: CASSPWDRVDEQYF. The CDR3 DNA reads as TGTGCCAGCTCTCCTTGGGACAGGGTGGACGAGCAGTACTTC.

This chain links TRBV6-5 with TRBJ1-2, with D unclear. V lost 2 bases and J lost 5, with 6 bases in between. Per germline, CDR1 MNHEY and CDR2 SVGAGI. The CDR3 consists of 12 residues. The CDR3 DNA is TGTGCCAGCAGTTACGCCGGGTATGGCTACACCTTC. This sequence encodes CASSYAGYGYTF.

The count of this clone is one. The V and J genes are TRBV11-3 and TRBJ2-5; a possible D gene is TRBD2 (5 bases). The germline V gene has CDR1 SGHNT and CDR2 YENEEA. CDR3 length equals 14 residues. The V end was cut by 2 bases, the J end by 2 bases, with 9 bases between. The CDR3 region has the DNA TGTGCCAGCAGCTTATATCGGGATCAAGAGACCCAGTACTTC. Its protein is CASSLYRDQETQYF.

The chain has TRBV2 and TRBJ1-4; TRBD1 aligns across 8 bases. Germline-derived CDR1 and CDR2 are SNHLY and FYNNEI. The J segment lost 2 bases and the V segment lost 4 bases, leaving 0 bases of the junction unmatched. The CDR3 has 14 amino acids. The CDR3 sequence: CASSGTGTNEKLFF. DNA for the CDR3: TGTGCCAGCAGTGGGACAGGGACTAATGAAAAACTGTTTTTT.

This chain connects TRBV9 to TRBJ1-2; tentative D call: TRBD1 (5 bases). Germline-derived CDR1 and CDR2 are SGDLS and YYNGEE. V lost 0 bases to trimming and J lost 8 bases, with 11 bases between them. The CDR3 consists of 13 residues. The CDR3 DNA sequence: TGTGCCAGCAGCGTAGTCCAGGGTAACGGCTACACCTTC. It is translated as CASSVVQGNGYTF.

V usage is TRBV27 and J usage is TRBJ2-2; no clear D. Looked up from germline, CDR1 is MNHEY and CDR2 is SMNVEV (reference sequence). The CDR3 consists of 13 residues. V shed 7 bases and J shed 7 bases, with 13 bases lying between them. The CDR3 region is CASTSVSSGELFF. Here the CDR3 DNA reads TGTGCCAGCACATCAGTTAGCAGCGGGGAGCTGTTTTTT.

The rearrangement links TRBV29-1 to TRBJ2-5; TRBD2 agrees at 12 bases. Germline-derived CDR1 and CDR2 are SQVTM and ANQGSEA. CDR3 length: 13 amino acids. Trimming removed 5 bases from V and 5 bases from J; junction bases left unmatched: 3. The CDR3 reads CSVPLAGGETQYF. CDR3 in DNA: TGCAGCGTTCCCCTAGCGGGAGGGGAGACCCAGTACTTC. The whole variable domain, remainder taken from reference TRBV29-1 and TRBJ2-5, is SAVISQKPSRDICQRGTSLTIQCQVDSQVTMMFWYRQQPGQSLTLIATANQGSEATYESGFVIDKFPISRPNLTFSTLTVSNMSPEDSSIYLCSVPLAGGETQYFGPGTRLLVL.

V and J are TRBV30 and TRBJ2-3; TRBD2 matches at 11 bases. The CDR3 covers 14 residues. J gave up 3 bases and V 5 bases, and 4 bases lay outside the gene matches. Germline loops: CDR1 GTSNPN, CDR2 SVGIG (reference sequence). CDR3 sequence (DNA): TGTGCCTGGGATAGCGGGAGGGGAACAGATACGCAGTATTTT. Protein sequence: CAWDSGRGTDTQYF.

The chain has TRBV5-1 and TRBJ2-7; TRBD2 agrees at 11 bases. The germline V gene encodes CDR1 SGHRS and CDR2 YFSETQ. V shed 1 base, J shed 1 base, and the junction held 13 bases outside the gene matches. This CDR3 comprises 19 residues. CDR3 bases: TGCGCCAGCAGCTTGTTTCGGACTAGCGGGCCTAAGGGTTCCTACGAGCAGTACTTC. This codes for CASSLFRTSGPKGSYEQYF.

This sequence joins TRBV7-3 and TRBJ2-1; 9 bases map to TRBD2. Germline CDR1 and CDR2: SGHTA and FQGTGA. The ends lost 6 bases at V and 3 bases at J; junction bases unmatched: 9. The CDR3 has 16 residues. CDR3 region: CASSPGLAGFYNEQFF. The CDR3 DNA reads TGTGCCAGCAGTCCCGGCCTAGCGGGGTTCTACAATGAGCAGTTCTTC.

The gene calls are TRBV4-1 and TRBJ1-2, with TRBD1 as a possible D gene (6 bases). Germline V CDR1 and CDR2: MGHRA, YSYEKL. The V end lost 1 base, the J end lost 7 bases, and 16 bases lay between the germline ends. This CDR3 is 15 amino acids long. As DNA, the CDR3 is TGCGCCAGCAGCCAAGGTTTACAGGGAGCCAGTGGCTACACCTTC. It specifies CASSQGLQGASGYTF.

The rearrangement uses TRBV27 and TRBJ1-4, with a possible D match to TRBD1 (6 bases). Germline assignment: CDR1 MNHEY and CDR2 SMNVEV (reference sequence). Trimming cost V 7 bases and J 0 bases, with 9 bases left between them. The CDR3 totals 14 residues. Here the CDR3 DNA reads TGTGCCAGCATGTCAGGGGCAACTAATGAAAAACTGTTTTTT. This encodes CASMSGATNEKLFF.

The CDR3 DNA sequence: TGCGCCAGCAGCTTAACCACTAGCGGGGTCGACGAGCAGTACTTC. Encoded protein: CASSLTTSGVDEQYF. V is TRBV5-1 and J is TRBJ2-7, with TRBD2 identical over 10 bases. The germline V gene encodes CDR1 SGHRS and CDR2 YFSETQ. V gave up 2 bases and J gave up 5 bases; unmatched junction bases: 7. The CDR3 spans 15 residues.

This clone was seen a handful of times. The chain couples TRBV9 to TRBJ2-7, with 7 bases that match TRBD2. This CDR3 has 15 residues. Per germline, CDR1 SGDLS and CDR2 YYNGEE. Trimming removed 3 bases from V and 0 bases from J; junction bases left unmatched: 6. The CDR3: CASSGEAGYSYEQYF. CDR3 sequence (DNA): TGTGCCAGCAGCGGCGAAGCGGGATACTCCTACGAGCAGTACTTC.

The CDR3 DNA sequence: TGTGCCAGCAGAATTAATCCGGGACCGACGTACGAGCAGTACTTC. Translation gives CASRINPGPTYEQYF. The chain uses TRBV27 and TRBJ2-7; perhaps D is TRBD1 or TRBD2 (5 bases each). V shed 6 bases and J shed 4 bases, with 19 bases lying between them. The CDR3 covers 15 residues. Germline CDR1 reads MNHEY; CDR2 reads SMNVEV (reference sequence).

The rearrangement uses TRBV7-3 and TRBJ2-3; 7 bases fit TRBD2. V was pared by 4 bases and J by 7 bases, with 8 bases of the junction left unmatched. The CDR3 has 14 residues. In germline, CDR1 is SGHTA, CDR2 FQGTGA. CDR3 sequence reads: CASSSGTGRNTQYF. CDR3 DNA: TGTGCCAGCAGCTCCGGGACCGGGAGGAATACGCAGTATTTT.

In regard to this clone: Because the CDR3's place on the DNA is in doubt, the DNA is left out and the CDR3 is given as listed by TCRdb. The chain recombines TRBV9 with TRBJ2-1; whether TRBD1, the table's D call, matches the DNA was not checked. The CDR3 length equals 14 residues, ends included. Germline CDR1 and CDR2: SGDLS and YYNGEE. The CDR3 loop is CASSAVGEGAPPLF.

The chain uses TRBV6-1 and TRBJ2-1; D ambiguous. This CDR3 is built from 15 residues. Trimming removed 3 bases from V and 0 bases from J, with 9 bases in between. Looked up from germline, CDR1 is MNHNS and CDR2 is SASEGT. CDR3 nucleotide sequence: TGTGCCAGCAGTGATGAGGCGAGCTCCTACAATGAGCAGTTCTTC. Translation gives CASSDEASSYNEQFF.

This clone has a single count. This sequence joins TRBV2 and TRBJ2-1, with unresolved D. Germline CDR1 SNHLY, CDR2 FYNNEI. V gave up 2 bases and J gave up 6 bases, with 8 bases separating them. CDR3 size: 13 residues. In DNA form, the CDR3 reads TGTGCCAGCAGTGAAAGGGTCGTCAATGAGCAGTTCTTC. Translation gives CASSERVVNEQFF.

V gene TRBV27 combines with J gene TRBJ1-4; D is possibly TRBD1 (5 bases). The CDR3 totals 14 residues. Trimming removed 3 bases from V and 6 bases from J, with 11 bases in between. CDR1 and CDR2 from the germline V gene are MNHEY and SMNVEV (reference sequence). The DNA for the CDR3 is TGTGCCAGCAGTTTCGGGGGTTATGATGAAAAACTGTTTTTT. This codes for CASSFGGYDEKLFF. Using reference TRBV27 and TRBJ1-4 for the parts outside the CDR3, the full variable domain is EAQVTQNPRYLITVTGKKLTVTCSQNMNHEYMSWYRQDPGLGLRQIYYSMNVEVTDKGDVPEGYKVSRKEKRNFPLILESPSPNQTSLYFCASSFGGYDEKLFFGSGTQLSVL.

V usage is TRBV4-1 and J usage is TRBJ2-1, with TRBD2 identical over 9 bases. Looked up from germline, CDR1 is MGHRA and CDR2 is YSYEKL. The junction had 7 bases not matched to a gene; V was cut back by 0 bases and J by 1 base. The CDR3 length is 18 residues. CDR3 bases: TGCGCCAGCAGCCAAGATTTCGCGGGAGGGCCGTCCTACAATGAGCAGTTCTTC. Protein: CASSQDFAGGPSYNEQFF.

The chain combines TRBV7-2 with TRBJ2-3; D is possibly TRBD1 (6 bases). This CDR3 spans 14 amino acids. Per the germline V gene, CDR1 is SGHTA and CDR2 is FQGNSA. The V gene lost 3 bases and the J gene lost 2 bases, with 9 bases spanning the gap. This CDR3 is CASSFTGYTDTQYF. The CDR3 nucleotides read TGTGCCAGCAGCTTTACAGGGTACACAGATACGCAGTATTTT.

The V call is TRBV9, the J call TRBJ2-5, with 8 positions matching TRBD1. Germline V gives CDR1 SGDLS, CDR2 YYNGEE. The V segment lost 3 bases and the J segment 2 bases; nucleotides outside the gene matches: 6. The CDR3 covers 15 residues. The CDR3 protein is CASSAGTGSQETQYF. In nucleotides, the CDR3 is TGTGCCAGCAGCGCCGGGACAGGTTCTCAAGAGACCCAGTACTTC.

In nucleotides, the CDR3 is TGCGCCAGCAGCTTGGAAGGGACTAGCAATCAGCCCCAGCATTTT. This encodes CASSLEGTSNQPQHF. V and J are TRBV5-1 and TRBJ1-5; possible D gene TRBD1, 5 bases. The CDR3 is made up of 15 amino acids. Germline V gene lookup returns CDR1 SGHRS and CDR2 YFSETQ. V lost 0 bases and J 0 bases, leaving 7 bases between the germline ends.

Only a few counts were recorded for this clone. The chain links TRBV7-2 to TRBJ2-1; possibly TRBD2 for D (6 bases). V was trimmed by 1 base and J by 6 bases, leaving 16 bases between them. CDR3 length: 16 residues. Germline values: CDR1 SGHTA, CDR2 FQGNSA. CDR3 nucleotides: TGTGCCAGCAGCTTAGATGCGGGGAAATACCCCAATGAGCAGTTCTTC. The encoded protein is CASSLDAGKYPNEQFF. The full variable domain, rest sourced from reference TRBV7-2 and TRBJ2-1, is GAGVSQSPSNKVTEKGKDVELRCDPISGHTALYWYRQSLGQGLEFLIYFQGNSAPDKSGLPSDRFSAERTGGSVSTLTIQRTQQEDSAVYLCASSLDAGKYPNEQFFGPGTRLTVL.

V is TRBV6-1 and J is TRBJ2-7; D is undetermined. Germline CDR1 MNHNS, CDR2 SASEGT. The CDR3 loop spans 14 amino acids. V dropped 6 bases and J dropped 6 bases, with 18 bases sitting between them. This CDR3 reads CASRIGRNELEQYF. CDR3 nucleotide sequence: TGTGCCAGCAGAATTGGCAGGAACGAACTCGAGCAGTACTTC.

The chain employs TRBV30 and TRBJ2-5, with 8 positions matching TRBD1. CDR1 and CDR2 from the germline V gene are GTSNPN and SVGIG (reference sequence). With 4 bases clipped from V and 3 bases from J, the junction kept 7 bases outside the gene matches. This CDR3 contains 14 residues. The CDR3 loop reads CAWTRQGLEETQYF. CDR3 DNA sequence: TGTGCCTGGACCCGACAGGGGCTGGAAGAGACCCAGTACTTC. Full variable domain (missing parts from reference TRBV30 and TRBJ2-5): SQTIHQWPATLVQPVGSPLSLECTVEGTSNPNLYWYRQAAGRGLQLLFYSVGIGQISSEVPQNLSASRPQDRQFILSSKKLLLSDSGFYLCAWTRQGLEETQYFGPGTRLLVL.